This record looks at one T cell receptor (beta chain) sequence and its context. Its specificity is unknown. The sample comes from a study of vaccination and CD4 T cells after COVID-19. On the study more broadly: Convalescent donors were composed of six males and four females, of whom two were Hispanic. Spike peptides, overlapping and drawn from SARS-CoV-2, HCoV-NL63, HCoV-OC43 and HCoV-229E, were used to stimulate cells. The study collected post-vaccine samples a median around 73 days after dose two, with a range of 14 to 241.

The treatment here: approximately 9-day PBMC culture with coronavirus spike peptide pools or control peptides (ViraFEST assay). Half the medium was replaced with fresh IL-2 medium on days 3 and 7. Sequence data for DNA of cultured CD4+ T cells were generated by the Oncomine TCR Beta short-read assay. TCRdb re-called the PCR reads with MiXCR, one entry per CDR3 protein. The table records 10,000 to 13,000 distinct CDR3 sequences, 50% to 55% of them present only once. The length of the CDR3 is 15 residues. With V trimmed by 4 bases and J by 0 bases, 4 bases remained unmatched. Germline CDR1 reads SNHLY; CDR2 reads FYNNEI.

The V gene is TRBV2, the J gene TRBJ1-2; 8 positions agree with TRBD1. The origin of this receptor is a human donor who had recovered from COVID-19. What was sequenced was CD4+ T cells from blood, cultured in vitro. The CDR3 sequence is CASSGVGQANYGYTF. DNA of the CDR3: TGTGCCAGCAGTGGCGTGGGACAGGCTAACTATGGCTACACCTTC.